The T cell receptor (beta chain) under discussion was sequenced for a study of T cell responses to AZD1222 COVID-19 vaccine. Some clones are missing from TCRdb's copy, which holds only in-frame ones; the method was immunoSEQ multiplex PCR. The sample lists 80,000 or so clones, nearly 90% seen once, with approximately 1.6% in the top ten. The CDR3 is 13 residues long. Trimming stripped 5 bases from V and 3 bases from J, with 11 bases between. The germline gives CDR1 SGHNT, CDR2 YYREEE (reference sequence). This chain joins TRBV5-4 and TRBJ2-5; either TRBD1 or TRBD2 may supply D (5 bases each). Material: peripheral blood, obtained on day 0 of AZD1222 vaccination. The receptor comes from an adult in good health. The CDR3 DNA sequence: TGTGCCAGCAGGGCAGGGACGGAAGAGACCCAGTACTTC. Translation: CASRAGTEETQYF.